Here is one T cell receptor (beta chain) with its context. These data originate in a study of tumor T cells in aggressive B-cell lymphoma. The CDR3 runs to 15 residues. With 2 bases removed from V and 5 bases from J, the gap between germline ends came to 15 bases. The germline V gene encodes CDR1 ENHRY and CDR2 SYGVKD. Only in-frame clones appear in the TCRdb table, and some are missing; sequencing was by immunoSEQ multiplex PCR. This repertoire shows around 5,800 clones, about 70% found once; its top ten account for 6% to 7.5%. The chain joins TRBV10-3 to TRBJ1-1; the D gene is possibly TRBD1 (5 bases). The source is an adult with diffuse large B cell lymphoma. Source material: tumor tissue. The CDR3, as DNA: TGTGCCATCAGTGAGGCGTCCCCGGGGGTAACTGAAGCTTTCTTT. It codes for CAISEASPGVTEAFF.